These T cell receptor beta chains were read from a single sample in a study of monozygotic twins with inflammatory bowel disease. One entry per CDR3 protein, without DNA, is what TCRdb gives after re-calling the 5' RACE reads. The table lists approximately 160,000 distinct CDR3 sequences. Sample: blood. The receptors derive from a human donor with ulcerative colitis or Crohn's disease, or a healthy co-twin of an affected twin (not recorded which). The CDR3 runs from the conserved cysteine through the conserved F or W.

TRBV11-2	15	TRBJ2-3	CASSSLRGSTDTQYF
TRBV6-2/TRBV6-3	16	TRBJ2-5	CASRRTSTGGDETQYF
TRBV6-5	17	TRBJ1-5	CASSSFSGGASNQPQHF
TRBV5-1	18	TRBJ2-4	CASSFGTSGRVGRDIQYF
TRBV6-2/TRBV6-3	14	TRBJ2-4	CASSLAGASNIQYF
TRBV9	16	TRBJ2-6	CASSVEVLSGANVLTF
TRBV9	16	TRBJ1-4	CASSVAGQPTNEKLFF
TRBV9	15	TRBJ2-7	CASSVGPGTLHEQYF
TRBV27	15	TRBJ1-4	CASSRGTTLNEKLFF
TRBV7-3	16	TRBJ2-1	CASSLLGGGHVNEQFF
TRBV10-3	15	TRBJ2-5	CAISESMGVGETQYF
TRBV2	14	TRBJ1-5	CASSHRDNNQPQHF
TRBV27	14	TRBJ2-1	CASTSRSSYNEQFF
TRBV5-6	15	TRBJ2-7	CASSLGRKSSYEQYF
TRBV5-1	14	TRBJ2-1	CASSLAGTDNEQFF
TRBV11-3	15	TRBJ2-5	CASSLGGSSQETQYF
TRBV5-1	17	TRBJ2-1	CASSLAGVWSSYNEQFF
TRBV18	13	TRBJ2-1	CASSPRKENEQFF
TRBV7-9	14	TRBJ2-7	CASSLAGRGLEQYF
TRBV27	12	TRBJ2-7	CASSFLGHEQYF
TRBV19	13	TRBJ1-2	CASSSGLVYGYTF
TRBV20-1	15	TRBJ1-6	CSVTKSQGRVSPLHF
TRBV30	16	TRBJ2-2	CAWIPGLASNTGELFF
TRBV19	14	TRBJ2-5	CAKTGLRGHETQYF
TRBV23-1	16	TRBJ2-1	CASSQSREGSYNEQFF
TRBV2	14	TRBJ2-5	CASSVEGDFQTQYF
TRBV24-1	14	TRBJ2-3	CATSGTGGTDTQYF
TRBV7-2	14	TRBJ2-5	CASSLPSGIETQYF